These T cell receptor beta chains were read from a single sample in a study of blood T cell repertoires in COVID-19. The assay was immunoSEQ multiplex PCR, and TCRdb's table has in-frame clones only and misses some. The sample consists of fewer than 350,000 clones, 75% to 95% of them appearing once. Input material: peripheral blood. The receptor source for this set is a woman aged 25 to 39 with COVID-19, enrolled during active disease. Both conserved end residues are part of each CDR3. The order of the fields is clone size, D gene, J gene, V gene, CDR3 DNA, CDR3 protein. The D gene is left open where the match is weak. Clone size is stated in some rows and not others, as once, few, many or a class when expanded.

. | . | TRBJ1-3 | TRBV4-2 | TGTGCCAGCAGCCAATGGCCGGGACAAGTCTCTGGAAACACCATATATTTT | CASSQWPGQVSGNTIYF
. | TRBD1 | TRBJ1-1 | TRBV19 | TGTGCCAGTAGTATGGGCAGGGGGCTGGACACTGAAGCTTTCTTT | CASSMGRGLDTEAFF
once | . | TRBJ1-5 | TRBV7-3 | TGTGCCAGCAGCTTCGGACAGAGTAGCAATCAGCCCCAGCATTTT | CASSFGQSSNQPQHF
. | TRBD1 | TRBJ2-1 | TRBV9 | TGTGCCAGCAGCGTAGTACAGGGGTCCTACAATGAGCAGTTCTTC | CASSVVQGSYNEQFF
. | . | TRBJ1-1 | TRBV5-1 | TGCGCCAGCAGCTTAACAGGTGAAGCTTTCTTT | CASSLTGEAFF
. | TRBD2 | TRBJ2-5 | TRBV2 | TGTGCCAGCAGTGTCCCTAGCGGGGGCCAAGAGACCCAGTACTTC | CASSVPSGGQETQYF
. | . | TRBJ1-1 | TRBV27 | TGTGCCAGCAGTGCCCCGAGGTCTTTGGCTTTCTTT | CASSAPRSLAFF
. | . | TRBJ1-4 | TRBV28 | TGTGCCAGCAGTTTGGTCCTTCCCTATAATGAAAAACTGTTTTTT | CASSLVLPYNEKLFF
. | TRBD2 | TRBJ2-1 | TRBV20-1 | TGCAGTGCTAGTCCTAGCGGATCCTACAATGAGCAGTTCTTC | CSASPSGSYNEQFF
. | TRBD1 | TRBJ1-1 | TRBV7-6 | TGTGCCAGCAGCCCCGGACAGGGGGCGTTAAAGACTGAAGCTTTCTTT | CASSPGQGALKTEAFF
. | TRBD1 | TRBJ1-6 | TRBV4-3 | TGCGCCAGCAGCCAGCAGACAGGGTATAATTCACCCCTCCACTTT | CASSQQTGYNSPLHF
. | TRBD2 | TRBJ2-5 | TRBV9 | TGTGCCAGCAGCGGGACTGAGCCGGGAGGGCCCGGGGAGACCCAGTACTTC | CASSGTEPGGPGETQYF
. | TRBD1 | TRBJ1-2 | TRBV28 | TGTGCCAGCAGGGCCGACAGGGATTTCTATGGCTACACCTTC | CASRADRDFYGYTF
. | TRBD2 | TRBJ2-5 | TRBV4-1 | TGCGCCAGCAGCCGTAGCGGGGGAAACCAAGAGACCCAGTACTTC | CASSRSGGNQETQYF
. | . | TRBJ1-1 | TRBV9 | TGTGCCAGCAGCGTAGGAGGCTTCGGGGAAACTGAAGCTTTCTTT | CASSVGGFGETEAFF
. | . | TRBJ2-1 | TRBV21-1 | TGTGCCAGCAGCAAATGTGTGGGGGCGAGGGGGAGCTCCTACAATGAGCAGTTCTTC | CASSKCVGARGSSYNEQFF
. | . | TRBJ1-1 | TRBV5-4 | TGTGCCAGCAGCTTGGAACTGAATTTGGACACTGAAGCTTTCTTT | CASSLELNLDTEAFF
. | TRBD2 | TRBJ2-7 | TRBV6-2/TRBV6-3 | TGTGCCAGCAGTTACCCCCCGGGACTAGGACCTTGGGAGCAGTACTTC | CASSYPPGLGPWEQYF
. | . | TRBJ1-5 | TRBV10-3 | TGTGCCACCCAACCGGGACAAATGGAGCCCCAGCATTTT | CATQPGQMEPQHF
. | . | TRBJ1-2 | TRBV28 | TGTGCCAGCAGCCCCCTCGATCGGTATGGCTACACCTTC | CASSPLDRYGYTF
. | . | TRBJ2-1 | TRBV28 | TGTGCCAGCAGTCTTCTAAGCAATGAGCAGTTCTTC | CASSLLSNEQFF
. | . | TRBJ1-3 | TRBV5-1 | TGCGCCAGCAGCTTGGCTCTCAGGGGAATTGGAAACACCATATATTTT | CASSLALRGIGNTIYF
. | . | TRBJ1-5 | TRBV19 | TGTGCCAGTAGTATAGATCGTCCAGAGGGATGGCCCCAGCATTTT | CASSIDRPEGWPQHF
. | TRBD1 | TRBJ1-4 | TRBV5-1 | TGCGCCAGCAGACCAGGGGGCATAGGTGAAAAACTGTTTTTT | CASRPGGIGEKLFF
. | TRBD2 | TRBJ2-1 | TRBV5-6 | TGTGCCAGCAGCCCCCGGACTAGCGGTATGGAGGAGCAGTTCTTC | CASSPRTSGMEEQFF
. | TRBD2 | TRBJ2-1 | TRBV3-1/TRBV3-2 | TGTGCCAGCAGCCTAGGACTAGCGGGAGGCGGCAATGAGCAGTTCTTC | CASSLGLAGGGNEQFF
. | . | TRBJ2-7 | TRBV7-6 | TGTGCCAGCAGCTTGGGTCCGCTAGCGCAAGAGCAGTACTTC | CASSLGPLAQEQYF
. | TRBD2 | TRBJ2-5 | TRBV5-1 | TGCGCCAGCAGCCGCGCCCGAGCGGGGGGATACCAAGAGACCCAGTACTTC | CASSRARAGGYQETQYF
. | TRBD1 | TRBJ1-2 | TRBV5-1 | TGCGCCAGCAGCTGGCCGGGACAGTTCTATGGCTACACCTTC | CASSWPGQFYGYTF
few | . | TRBJ2-1 | TRBV9 | TGTGCCAGCAGCGGCCGGGACTCTAACTACAATGAGCAGTTCTTC | CASSGRDSNYNEQFF
. | TRBD2 | TRBJ2-3 | TRBV10-2 | TGCGCCAGCAGTGTAGCGGGAGCTCATATTTCAGATACGCAGTATTTT | CASSVAGAHISDTQYF
. | . | TRBJ1-5 | TRBV10-1 | TGCGCCAGCTTAAATAGAGGTCGGGGGGGAGTAATAAATCAGCCCCAGCATTTT | CASLNRGRGGVINQPQHF
. | TRBD1 | TRBJ2-5 | TRBV13 | TGTGCCAGCAGCTCGCGGACAGGGGAGGAGACCCAGTACTTC | CASSSRTGEETQYF
. | . | TRBJ2-3 | TRBV10-3 | TGTGCCATCAGTGAGTTAGTTGATACGCAGTATTTT | CAISELVDTQYF
once | . | TRBJ2-2 | TRBV2 | TGTGCCAGCAGTGATAGTTACAGCGGGGAGCTGTTTTTT | CASSDSYSGELFF
. | TRBD2 | TRBJ2-5 | TRBV28 | TGTGCCAGCAGTACAAGACTAGCGGGAGTCGAGACCCAGTACTTC | CASSTRLAGVETQYF
. | TRBD2 | TRBJ2-5 | TRBV18 | TGTGCCAGCTCACCCCGGGGAGGGTTGTCGGAGACCCAGTACTTC | CASSPRGGLSETQYF
. | . | TRBJ1-1 | TRBV6-2/TRBV6-3 | TGTGCCAGCAGTTATTTAAAAGGGGGCACTGAAGCTTTCTTT | CASSYLKGGTEAFF
. | TRBD1 | TRBJ1-4 | TRBV4-1 | TGCGCCAGCAGCTTCCGGACAGGGGCTCGTGAAAAACTGTTTTTT | CASSFRTGAREKLFF
. | TRBD2 | TRBJ2-1 | TRBV5-8 | TGTGCCAGCAGCCCACTAGCGGGAGTTAGCAATGAGCAGTTCTTC | CASSPLAGVSNEQFF
. | TRBD1 | TRBJ2-1 | TRBV24-1 | TGTGCCACCAGTGATGCCGGGACAGGTATCTATGAGCAGTTCTTC | CATSDAGTGIYEQFF
. | . | TRBJ1-3 | TRBV7-2 | TGTGCCAGCAGCCCCCGCAGGGGTTCTGGAAACACCATATATTTT | CASSPRRGSGNTIYF